This TCR beta chain was recorded in a study of shared clonotypes between healthy human individuals. Overall study: There were three CD4 naive, three CD4 memory, two CD8 naive and one CD8 memory plates per donor.

Template for every sorted-subset replicate PCR totaled 150 to 250 ng DNA, 25,000 to 30,000 T cell genomes. TCRdb keeps only in-frame clones here, not all; method: immunoSEQ multiplex PCR. Found here are 550,000 to 800,000 clones, roughly 88% of them singletons; the top ten hold more than 30%. Broader study findings: The sole specimen, blood, was sampled, and tissue repertoires likely differ.

About this clone: Its antigen is not known.

The trim removed 5 bases at V and 5 bases at J, leaving 10 bases unmatched. The CDR3 is 15 residues long. Per germline, CDR1 SGHVS and CDR2 FQNEAQ. The sequence derives from a man in his late teens or twenties in good health. Some clones in this sample may be carry-over from other donors' samples. The specimen was memory CD8+ T cells from PBMCs. Noted subset: CD45RO+ cells pooled with CCR7-negative TemRA cells. The chain employs TRBV7-8 and TRBJ2-7; 9 positions match TRBD2. For the CDR3, the DNA is TGTGCCAGCAGCGGTTTTAGCGGGAGTGTGGACGAGCAGTACTTC. Protein: CASSGFSGSVDEQYF.